This is a list of T cell receptor beta chains from one sample in a study of T cells in Graves' hyperthyroidism and ophthalmopathy. TCRdb recomputed calls from the multiplex PCR reads with MiXCR, one row per CDR3 protein. The table includes around 300,000 distinct CDR3 sequences, roughly 13% detected once. The sequenced material came from blood. Source of these receptors: a woman in her forties with Graves' hyperthyroidism. The CDR3 runs from the conserved cysteine through the conserved F or W. The D gene is left open where the match is weak. Size tells how often a clone was seen (once, few, many) or the class of an expanded clone, and some rows leave it out.

D | J | V | size | CDR3 | DNA
TRBD1 | TRBJ1-2 | TRBV5-4 | . | CASSPGARQGYGYTF | TGTGCCAGCAGCCCAGGGGCCCGACAGGGGTATGGCTACACCTTC
TRBD2 | TRBJ2-2 | TRBV24-1 | . | CATSDPGVAGDTGELFF | TGTGCCACCAGTGACCCCGGGGTAGCGGGGGATACCGGGGAGCTGTTTTTT
TRBD1 | TRBJ1-2 | TRBV7-8 | many | CASNSGQGDYGYTF | TGTGCCAGCAACTCGGGACAGGGGGACTATGGCTACACCTTC
. | TRBJ1-2 | TRBV27 | many | CASKFGTTDGYTF | TGTGCCAGCAAATTCGGGACAACGGACGGCTACACCTTC
. | TRBJ2-7 | TRBV7-2 | many | CASSQSGGEQYF | TGTGCCAGCAGCCAATCCGGGGGCGAGCAGTACTTC
TRBD1 | TRBJ2-4 | TRBV12-3/TRBV12-4 | many | CASRRQGADIQYF | TGTGCCAGCAGAAGACAGGGGGCGGACATTCAGTACTTC
. | TRBJ1-5 | TRBV6-5 | many | CASSYKGQPQHF | TGTGCCAGCAGTTACAAAGGTCAGCCCCAGCATTTT
. | TRBJ2-1 | TRBV5-1 | . | CASSLAGKEQFF | TGCGCCAGCAGCTTGGCTGGGAAAGAGCAGTTCTTC
. | TRBJ2-6 | TRBV12-3/TRBV12-4 | . | CASSQSTNVLTF | TGTGCCAGCAGCCAATCGACCAACGTCCTGACTTTC
. | TRBJ1-1 | TRBV20-1 | many | CSAPRREMNTEAFF | TGCAGTGCTCCCCGCCGGGAGATGAACACTGAAGCTTTCTTT
TRBD1 | TRBJ1-1 | TRBV7-9 | many | CASSLGTGGQNTEAFF | TGTGCCAGCAGCTTGGGGACAGGGGGCCAGAACACTGAAGCTTTCTTT
. | TRBJ1-3 | TRBV19 | . | CASTITGYSSGNTIYF | TGTGCCAGTACCATCACAGGATACTCGTCTGGAAACACCATATATTTT
. | TRBJ1-1 | TRBV10-3 | few | CAISESGSANTEAFF | TGTGCCATCAGTGAGTCGGGGAGCGCGAACACTGAAGCTTTCTTT